The 5 T cell receptor beta chains below were found in one sample sequenced in a study of T cells in severe cutaneous drug reactions (dated by TCRdb to about 2019). The donors whose samples were sequenced had carbamazepine-induced Stevens-Johnson syndrome or toxic epidermal necrolysis (CBZ-SJS/TEN). For sequencing, an Illumina MiSeq was employed. For both bulk and single-cell sequencing, libraries were prepared with the iRepertoire multiplex PCR system using TCR subtype-specific primers. After reprocessing by TCRdb, each CDR3 protein sequence is one entry, and no DNA is given. The sample's table lists a count of approximately 9,500 distinct CDR3 sequences. The top ten constitute around a fifth of the sample. Input material: cells from a skin blister. The cell subset or site label on this specimen signifies: unsorted cells from skin lesion blisters. The receptors stem from a human donor with Stevens-Johnson syndrome, a severe cutaneous drug reaction.

Its frequency marks this clonotype as medium-sized. The gene calls are TRBV20-1 and TRBJ2-7. Germline lookup yields CDR1 DFQATT and CDR2 SNEGSKA (reference sequence). The CDR3 totals 13 residues. Here the CDR3 reads CSARPRSSYEQYF.

The V and J genes are TRBV27 and TRBJ1-2; TCRdb lists TRBD1, though no DNA is available to test this call. The CDR3 runs to 12 residues. Germline assignment: CDR1 MNHEY and CDR2 SMNVEV (reference sequence). The CDR3 here is CAIGTGIDGYTF.

This sequence joins TRBV20-1 and TRBJ2-5; TCRdb proposes TRBD1, but this gene call is untestable without DNA. This CDR3 has 15 residues. The germline gives CDR1 DFQATT, CDR2 SNEGSKA (reference sequence). Here the CDR3 reads CSARDAGTPQETQYF.

The chain links TRBV20-1 to TRBJ2-7; TCRdb names TRBD1, which stays unverified in the absence of DNA. The CDR3 extends over 14 amino acids. CDR1 is DFQATT and CDR2 is SNEGSKA in the germline V gene (reference sequence). This chain's CDR3 is CSARPQGIKNEQYF.

Frequency places this clonotype as medium-sized. V is TRBV27 and J is TRBJ2-2. Germline lookup yields CDR1 MNHEY and CDR2 SMNVEV (reference sequence). The CDR3 runs to 14 residues. The CDR3 loop is CASSSFGFPGELFF.